Each of the 22 T cell receptor beta chains below was sequenced from the same sample in a study of T cell changes during pregnancy in multiple sclerosis. Assay used: immunoSEQ multiplex PCR; TCRdb lists only in-frame clones, some missing. The sample consists of tens of thousands of clones, roughly 93% of them appearing once. The sample consisted of peripheral blood, taken in the third trimester of pregnancy. These receptors were obtained from a female donor in good health, enrolled as a control in a pregnancy study.

The chain recombines TRBV9 with TRBJ2-3; D unresolved. CDR3 size: 15 residues. Looked up from germline, CDR1 is SGDLS and CDR2 is YYNGEE. Trimming removed 3 bases from V and 3 bases from J, with 14 bases in between. The CDR3 reads CASSGSPRTTDTQYF. CDR3 coding DNA: TGTGCCAGCAGCGGCAGCCCTAGAACGACAGATACGCAGTATTTT.

The chain uses TRBV27 and TRBJ2-7; a possible D gene is TRBD2 (5 bases). The CDR3 spans 13 residues. Germline-derived CDR1 and CDR2 are MNHEY and SMNVEV (reference sequence). Deletions cut 2 bases from V and 5 bases from J, with 10 bases between. CDR3 coding DNA: TGTGCCAGCAGTTTAAAGCGGTCCGACGAGCAGTACTTC. It codes for CASSLKRSDEQYF.

The count of this clone is one. The same CDR3 is also encoded by other DNA sequences in this sample. The chain uses TRBV5-1 and TRBJ2-1, with 8 positions matching TRBD2. This CDR3 is built from 14 residues. V lost 3 bases, J lost 4 bases, and 3 bases stayed unmatched. Germline V lookup: CDR1 SGHRS, CDR2 YFSETQ. This CDR3 reads CASSSSGGYNEQFF. For the CDR3, the DNA is TGCGCCAGCAGCTCGAGCGGGGGATACAATGAGCAGTTCTTC.

The chain combines TRBV5-1 with TRBJ2-7; the match to TRBD1 covers 10 bases. The CDR3 contains 15 residues. The J segment lost 5 bases and the V segment lost 4 bases, leaving 9 bases of the junction unmatched. The germline CDR1 and CDR2 sequences are SGHRS and YFSETQ. The CDR3 DNA reads as TGCGCCAGCAGCCCGCCGGGACAGGGGACCCACGAGCAGTACTTC. This gives the protein CASSPPGQGTHEQYF.

In its sample, this clone was seen once. The chain links TRBV4-1 to TRBJ2-7; possibly TRBD2 for D (6 bases). CDR3 length equals 15 residues. Per the germline V gene, CDR1 is MGHRA and CDR2 is YSYEKL. Deletions cut 8 bases from V and 0 bases from J, with 17 bases between. The DNA for the CDR3 is TGCGCCAGCCCCCGGCGGGCGGGGAGCTCCTACGAGCAGTACTTC. This codes for CASPRRAGSSYEQYF.

The rearrangement links TRBV10-3 to TRBJ2-2; no clear D. The CDR3 length is 15 residues. CDR1 ENHRY and CDR2 SYGVKD come from the germline V gene. With 2 bases removed from V and 4 bases from J, the gap between germline ends came to 11 bases. In DNA, the CDR3 is TGTGCCATCAGTGAGGGGCCTACCGGCACCGGGGAGCTGTTTTTT. This codes for CAISEGPTGTGELFF.

CDR3 sequence reads: CARRRRQGLRDQPQHF. In DNA, the CDR3 is TGTGCCAGGAGGAGGAGACAGGGATTAAGAGATCAGCCCCAGCATTTT. The J gene is TRBJ1-5, the V gene TRBV21-1; the DNA was not used to check the table's D call, TRBD1. TRBV21-1 is listed as a pseudogene. The CDR3 is 16 amino acids.

The CDR3 nucleotides are TGTGCCAGCAGCTTAGGGTCGGGCACCGGGGAGCTGTTTTTT. This codes for CASSLGSGTGELFF. The chain couples TRBV7-2 to TRBJ2-2; D ambiguous. The CDR3 is made up of 14 amino acids. Germline V gives CDR1 SGHTA, CDR2 FQGNSA. V lost 1 base, J lost 4 bases, and 7 bases lay in between.

This rearrangement joins TRBV19 to TRBJ1-4; weak D call: TRBD1 (5 bases). There are 11 residues in the CDR3. V was clipped by 11 bases and J by 5 bases, with 9 bases between them. Germline lookup yields CDR1 LNHDA and CDR2 SQIVND (reference sequence). The DNA for the CDR3 is TGTGCCGGTCGGGGGAATGAAAAACTGTTTTTT. Translated: CAGRGNEKLFF.

This chain joins TRBV6-1 and TRBJ1-2, with D perhaps TRBD1 (6 bases). Trimming took off 2 bases at V and 5 bases at J, with 21 bases between the two ends. Germline CDR1 reads MNHNS; CDR2 reads SASEGT. This CDR3 is 17 amino acids long. Written as DNA, the CDR3 is TGTGCCAGCAGTGAATGCGGGGGCACTCTCGCATGTTATGGCTACACCTTC. Translated: CASSECGGTLACYGYTF.

This chain joins TRBV9 and TRBJ1-5; D is undetermined. Between the trimmed V and J ends, which lost 3 bases and 6 bases, there was a span of 10 bases. The germline CDR1 and CDR2 sequences are SGDLS and YYNGEE. The CDR3 has 13 residues. In DNA, the CDR3 is TGTGCCAGCAGCGCAGCCCCTAGTCAGCCCCAGCATTTT. This codes for CASSAAPSQPQHF.

CDR3 in amino acids: CSARDGSEQFF. CDR3 DNA sequence: TGCAGTGCTAGAGATGGGAGTGAGCAGTTCTTC. The chain uses TRBV20-1 and TRBJ2-1; D may be TRBD2 (5 bases). The CDR3 loop spans 11 amino acids. V dropped 0 bases and J dropped 9 bases, with 6 bases sitting between them. The V gene's germline CDR1 is DFQATT and CDR2 SNEGSKA (reference sequence).

The chain has TRBV5-7 and TRBJ2-2; 9 nucleotides agree with TRBD1. TRBV5-7 belongs to the ORF category, with a function that is uncertain. The CDR3 has 17 amino acids. Germline trimming cut 0 bases from V and 7 bases from J; bases unmatched to any gene: 10. DNA of the CDR3: TGTGCCAGCAGCTTGGTACGGGACAGGGTTCTCCACGGGGAGCTGTTTTTT. Translated, it gives CASSLVRDRVLHGELFF.

The rearrangement joins TRBV23-1 to TRBJ2-3; TRBD2 is a possible D gene (5 bases). TRBV23-1 is an ORF, with its function uncertain. The germline V and J ends were trimmed by 3 bases and 6 bases, with 13 bases remaining between them. The CDR3 is made up of 14 amino acids. CDR3 residues: CASSHLERWDTQYF. CDR3 nucleotide sequence: TGCGCCAGCAGTCATCTGGAGCGGTGGGATACGCAGTATTTT.

V and J are TRBV5-1 and TRBJ2-4; D may be TRBD2 (7 bases). The germline V gene encodes CDR1 SGHRS and CDR2 YFSETQ. The CDR3 extends over 13 amino acids. V lost 3 bases to trimming and J lost 10 bases, with 14 bases between them. For the CDR3, the DNA is TGCGCCAGCAGCTGGGAGGGGGATCCTATTCAGTACTTC. It encodes CASSWEGDPIQYF. Together with reference TRBV5-1 and TRBJ2-4, the CDR3 gives the full variable domain: KAGVTQTPRYLIKTRGQQVTLSCSPISGHRSVSWYQQTPGQGLQFLFEYFSETQRNKGNFPGRFSGRQFSNSRSEMNVSTLELGDSALYLCASSWEGDPIQYFGAGTRLSVL.

The V call is TRBV5-8, the J call TRBJ2-5; a weak D match, TRBD1 (5 bases). Germline CDR1 SGHTS, CDR2 YDEGEE. V lost 2 bases, J lost 5 bases, and 13 bases lay in between. The CDR3 spans 14 residues. The CDR3 nucleotides read TGTGCCAGCAGCTTTGCAGGGCTCCGGGAGACCCAGTACTTC. Translated, it gives CASSFAGLRETQYF.

V is TRBV6-1 and J is TRBJ1-2, with D unclear. CDR3 length: 14 amino acids. Germline values: CDR1 MNHNS, CDR2 SASEGT. With 2 bases removed from V and 4 bases from J, the gap between germline ends came to 11 bases. The CDR3 DNA reads TGTGCCAGCAGTGAATCAGGAACAAGCTATGGCTACACCTTC. This sequence encodes CASSESGTSYGYTF.

The rearrangement uses TRBV29-1 and TRBJ2-3; 7 bases line up with TRBD1. The J segment lost 2 bases and the V segment lost 6 bases, leaving 8 bases of the junction unmatched. The CDR3 is 14 residues long. CDR1 is SQVTM, CDR2 ANQGSEA, per germline. This CDR3 reads CSVRNRGPTDTQYF. CDR3 DNA sequence: TGCAGCGTCAGAAACAGGGGCCCCACAGATACGCAGTATTTT.

This CDR3 reads CASSYSSSGANVLTF. Written as DNA, the CDR3 is TGTGCCAGCAGTTACTCGAGCTCTGGGGCCAACGTCCTGACTTTC. The chain uses TRBV6-6 and TRBJ2-6; D gene ambiguous. The CDR3 totals 15 residues. Deletions cut 0 bases from V and 0 bases from J, with 3 bases between. Germline CDR1 and CDR2: MNHNY and SVGAGI (reference sequence).

The chain uses TRBV6-5 and TRBJ2-7; 10 nucleotides line up with TRBD2. Germline V lookup: CDR1 MNHEY, CDR2 SVGAGI. The CDR3 runs to 15 residues. With V trimmed by 4 bases and J by 5 bases, 8 bases remained unmatched. The CDR3: CASSSSGLAGDEQYF. In nucleotides, the CDR3 is TGTGCCAGCAGTTCATCGGGGCTAGCGGGAGACGAGCAGTACTTC.

The chain employs TRBV28 and TRBJ2-3; maybe TRBD1 (7 bases). Germline CDR1 is MDHEN and CDR2 is SYDVKM. The CDR3 has 15 residues. Trimming shortened V by 5 bases and J by 3 bases, and 15 bases separated the two germline ends. The CDR3 loop is CASSKRAGGTDTQYF. The DNA for the CDR3 is TGTGCCAGCAGTAAAAGGGCAGGGGGGACAGATACGCAGTATTTT.

The CDR3 nucleotides read TGTGCCAGTAGCGACAGACACCAAGAGACCCAGTACTTC. It specifies CASSDRHQETQYF. V usage is TRBV19 and J usage is TRBJ2-5; the D gene is possibly TRBD1 (5 bases). This CDR3 has 13 amino acids. Germline values: CDR1 LNHDA, CDR2 SQIVND (reference sequence). V lost 6 bases to trimming and J lost 0 bases, with 8 bases between them.